This T cell receptor beta chain was recovered during a study of blood T cell repertoires in COVID-19 (dated by TCRdb to the early 2020s). In the study overall: Samples covering the acute and convalescent phases of COVID-19 were provided by collaborators in the United States, Italy and Spain. The repertoires were released in a freely available public database intended as a resource for research on the immune response to SARS-CoV-2. The material from the prospective study consisted of cDNA or gDNA derived from T cells, B-cell-depleted T cells, or PBMCs. Where available, HLA class I and class II types were taken from metadata supplied by the sample provider and were not determined by assay-based typing. The samples were drawn from two sources: the first 160 participants of the ongoing ImmuneRACE study, and 950 to 1,500 subjects contributed by 6 global collaborators. Deeply sampled blood TCRbeta repertoires from subjects exposed to, actively infected with, or recovered from COVID-19 were included in the dataset. A de-identified subject ID, COVID-19 status, age in years and sex were almost always included in the sample metadata.

A note on this clone: What antigen it recognizes has not been identified. No base-level quality is on record; no much larger clone is a single base apart.

For this chain, trimming is 4 bases at the V end and 7 bases at the J end, and the number of junction bases without a gene match is 20. Counted from cysteine to phenylalanine, this CDR3 has 19 amino acids. The DNA shown is the 57-base CDR3, in frame from base 1. Via the germline V gene, CDR1 is SGDLS and CDR2 YYNGEE. TCRbeta CDR3 regions were amplified from genomic DNA by means of the immunoSEQ Assay, a bias-controlled multiplex PCR. The original pipeline was this. The number of nucleated cells in each sample was estimated from the amplification of reference gene primers within the assay. Sequence reads were collapsed and filtered to measure the absolute abundance of every unique TCRbeta CDR3 rearrangement. Productive Simpson clonality was computed per sample as the square root of Simpson's diversity index over productive rearrangements. In TCRdb, the immuneACCESS table is reduced to in-frame sequences with V and J assigned. These tables do not hold every clone; where another copy was compared, an unresolved V gene accounts for under half, and the others remain unexplained. That table supplies the V and J calls and clone size; D and trimming were determined from the DNA. The sample contains roughly 150,000 clones, about four fifths of them found a single time. Roughly 2.7% of the sample belongs to the ten largest clones.

At one collaborating source in Seattle, patients were enrolled during active infection and were followed longitudinally through the course of disease. The collaborating institutions used their own protocols to collect whole blood in K2EDTA tubes. For TCRbeta analysis, collaborator samples were shipped as frozen whole blood, as isolated PBMCs, or as DNA extracted from either sample type. What the work shows at the level of the full study, not this receptor alone: The quantity of clinical and demographic metadata differed by source and by participant and was supplied without curation.

This receptor was obtained from a woman older than 75 with COVID-19, enrolled during active disease. The chain joins TRBV9 to TRBJ2-1; a stretch of 10 junction bases matches TRBD2. Specimen: peripheral blood. The nucleotides read TGTGCCAGCAGCCGGACCGGGACTAGCGCCTCGGAGGGGTGGAATGAGCAGTTCTTC. This translates into CASSRTGTSASEGWNEQFF.